This TCR beta chain was retrieved from a study of monozygotic twins with inflammatory bowel disease. TCRdb reprocessed the 5' RACE reads, with one entry per CDR3 protein and no DNA. The data show 440,000 or so distinct CDR3 sequences, and the top ten clones hold 2% to 3%. CDR3 size: 15 residues. Germline CDR1 and CDR2: MNHNS and SASEGT. This receptor was obtained from a human donor with ulcerative colitis or Crohn's disease, or a healthy co-twin of an affected twin (not recorded which). The V gene is TRBV6-1, the J gene TRBJ2-1; the D gene TCRdb calls, TRBD2, cannot be checked with no DNA. Sequencing used blood. The CDR3 here is CASNSVAGGDNEQFF.